The present entry profiles one T cell receptor beta chain with its context. TCRdb's table, derived via immunoSEQ multiplex PCR, lists solely in-frame clones and lacks some. The sample records approximately 54,000 clones, around 93% being singletons. The data were taken from a study of OX40 agonist ivuxolimab in advanced cancers. The germline CDR1 and CDR2 sequences are LNHDA and SQIVND (reference sequence). With 0 bases removed from V and 4 bases from J, the gap between germline ends came to 9 bases. The CDR3 runs 15 residues. The source is an adult with an advanced solid tumor such as melanoma, head and neck, liver or kidney cancer. Here the sequenced sample was CD4+ or CD8+ T cells sorted from blood, taken in a trial of the OX40 agonist ivuxolimab. The V and J genes are TRBV19 and TRBJ2-2; TRBD1 is a possible D gene (6 bases). This CDR3 is CASSIDGTTTGELFF. Here the CDR3 DNA reads TGTGCCAGTAGTATAGATGGGACAACCACCGGGGAGCTGTTTTTT.